The rows below give T cell receptor beta chains drawn from one sample of a study of blood T cell repertoires in COVID-19. The method was immunoSEQ multiplex PCR; TCRdb's version includes in-frame clones alone and lacks a portion of them. The sample records 100,000 to 120,000 clones, about 76% being singletons. Sequencing used peripheral blood. The source is an elderly man with acute or convalescent COVID-19. CDR3s include the opening cysteine and the closing phenylalanine or tryptophan. Fields, in order: J gene, V gene, CDR3 length, D gene, clone size, CDR3 protein, CDR3 DNA. The D gene is left open where the match is weak. For some rows the clone size is stated as once, few or many, or as a class when expanded; others skip it.

J: TRBJ2-5; V: TRBV21-1; length: 14; D: -; size: -; CDR3: CASSKRALGETQYF; DNA: TGTGCCAGCAGCAAGAGGGCATTGGGAGAGACCCAGTACTTC
J: TRBJ2-2; V: TRBV18; length: 16; D: TRBD1; size: -; CDR3: CASSPSGQGVTGELFF; DNA: TGTGCCAGCTCACCATCGGGACAGGGGGTAACCGGGGAGCTGTTTTTT
J: TRBJ1-1; V: TRBV28; length: 14; D: TRBD1; size: -; CDR3: CASSLGQGNTEAFF; DNA: TGTGCCAGCAGTTTAGGACAGGGGAACACTGAAGCTTTCTTT
J: TRBJ1-1; V: TRBV14; length: 15; D: TRBD1; size: few; CDR3: CASSQWTGGMTEAFF; DNA: TGTGCCAGCAGCCAGTGGACAGGGGGCATGACTGAAGCTTTCTTT
J: TRBJ2-1; V: TRBV7-6; length: 16; D: TRBD2; size: -; CDR3: CASSLLLAGAVNEQFF; DNA: TGTGCCAGCAGCTTGCTACTAGCGGGAGCAGTCAATGAGCAGTTCTTC
J: TRBJ1-1; V: TRBV9; length: 15; D: -; size: -; CDR3: CASSYLERGSTEAFF; DNA: TGTGCCAGCAGCTACCTGGAGAGGGGGAGCACTGAAGCTTTCTTT
J: TRBJ2-3; V: TRBV18; length: 14; D: TRBD1; size: -; CDR3: CASSRVGTEDTQYF; DNA: TGTGCCAGCTCACGGGTCGGGACAGAGGATACGCAGTATTTT
J: TRBJ1-6; V: TRBV5-1; length: 14; D: TRBD1; size: -; CDR3: CASSLYRGNSPLHF; DNA: TGCGCCAGCAGCTTGTACAGGGGCAATTCACCCCTCCACTTT
J: TRBJ2-3; V: TRBV4-3; length: 15; D: TRBD1; size: few; CDR3: CASSVGTGGTDTQYF; DNA: TGCGCCAGCAGCGTCGGGACAGGGGGCACAGATACGCAGTATTTT
J: TRBJ1-6; V: TRBV5-1; length: 14; D: TRBD1; size: few; CDR3: CASSADRGHSPLHF; DNA: TGCGCCAGCAGCGCCGACAGGGGTCATTCACCCCTCCACTTT
J: TRBJ1-5; V: TRBV12-3/TRBV12-4; length: 13; D: -; size: -; CDR3: CASSFSGKEPQHF; DNA: TGTGCCAGCAGTTTTTCAGGGAAGGAGCCCCAGCATTTT
J: TRBJ1-5; V: TRBV18; length: 14; D: -; size: -; CDR3: CASSPNRADQPQHF; DNA: TGTGCCAGCTCACCCAACAGGGCCGATCAGCCCCAGCATTTT
J: TRBJ1-1; V: TRBV14; length: 15; D: -; size: -; CDR3: CASSPLGQRSTEAFF; DNA: TGTGCCAGCAGCCCCCTCGGACAGAGGTCCACTGAAGCTTTCTTT
J: TRBJ2-2; V: TRBV28; length: 15; D: -; size: -; CDR3: CASSFRGHRTGELFF; DNA: TGTGCCAGCAGTTTCAGGGGCCACAGAACCGGGGAGCTGTTTTTT
J: TRBJ2-1; V: TRBV19; length: 15; D: TRBD2; size: -; CDR3: CASMSLAGSYNEQFF; DNA: TGTGCCAGTATGAGCCTAGCGGGATCGTACAATGAGCAGTTCTTC
J: TRBJ2-1; V: TRBV5-4; length: 15; D: TRBD2; size: -; CDR3: CASSLERELSNEQFF; DNA: TGTGCCAGCAGCTTAGAGCGGGAGTTGTCCAATGAGCAGTTCTTC
J: TRBJ2-7; V: TRBV29-1; length: 11; D: -; size: -; CDR3: CSVGPQDEQYF; DNA: TGCAGCGTTGGACCCCAGGACGAGCAGTACTTC
J: TRBJ2-3; V: TRBV30; length: 12; D: -; size: -; CDR3: CAWSDSTDTQYF; DNA: TGTGCCTGGAGTGACTCCACAGATACGCAGTATTTT
J: TRBJ2-2; V: TRBV28; length: 16; D: -; size: -; CDR3: CASSFQQATNTGELFF; DNA: TGTGCCAGCAGTTTCCAACAGGCTACGAACACCGGGGAGCTGTTTTTT
J: TRBJ1-1; V: TRBV6-5; length: 15; D: -; size: once; CDR3: CASSFSDRRRTEAFF; DNA: TGTGCCAGCAGTTTCTCAGACAGGAGGAGAACTGAAGCTTTCTTT
J: TRBJ2-5; V: TRBV5-1; length: 15; D: TRBD1; size: -; CDR3: CASSFGTGGQETQYF; DNA: TGCGCCAGCAGCTTCGGGACAGGGGGACAGGAGACCCAGTACTTC
J: TRBJ1-1; V: TRBV12-5; length: 12; D: TRBD1; size: -; CDR3: CASGLGQGRAFF; DNA: TGTGCTAGTGGTTTGGGACAGGGGAGGGCTTTCTTT
J: TRBJ1-4; V: TRBV27; length: 16; D: -; size: -; CDR3: CASSSQGRRSGEKLFF; DNA: TGTGCCAGCAGTTCTCAAGGTCGAAGGTCGGGAGAAAAACTGTTTTTT
J: TRBJ2-5; V: TRBV28; length: 13; D: -; size: -; CDR3: CASRDSPRETQYF; DNA: TGTGCCAGCCGGGACTCCCCTAGAGAGACCCAGTACTTC
J: TRBJ1-1; V: TRBV10-3; length: 13; D: -; size: -; CDR3: CAISLQGNTEAFF; DNA: TGTGCCATCAGTTTACAGGGGAACACTGAAGCTTTCTTT
J: TRBJ2-5; V: TRBV9; length: 16; D: -; size: -; CDR3: CASSVELRRPQETQYF; DNA: TGTGCCAGCAGCGTAGAGTTGAGGCGGCCCCAAGAGACCCAGTACTTC
J: TRBJ2-5; V: TRBV7-6; length: 16; D: TRBD2; size: -; CDR3: CASSAASGTFGETQYF; DNA: TGTGCCAGCAGCGCCGCTAGCGGGACTTTCGGGGAGACCCAGTACTTC
J: TRBJ1-2; V: TRBV5-1; length: 13; D: TRBD1; size: -; CDR3: CASSQTGIGGYTF; DNA: TGCGCCAGCAGCCAGACAGGGATTGGCGGCTACACCTTC
J: TRBJ1-2; V: TRBV19; length: 14; D: TRBD1; size: -; CDR3: CASSTPDRVEGYTF; DNA: TGTGCCAGTAGTACCCCGGACAGGGTGGAGGGCTACACCTTC
J: TRBJ2-5; V: TRBV5-4; length: 13; D: TRBD1; size: -; CDR3: CASSPTGQETQYF; DNA: TGTGCCAGCAGCCCGACAGGGCAAGAGACCCAGTACTTC
J: TRBJ1-1; V: TRBV2; length: 15; D: -; size: -; CDR3: CASTQRSGMNTEAFF; DNA: TGTGCCAGCACCCAAAGGTCGGGGATGAACACTGAAGCTTTCTTT
J: TRBJ2-5; V: TRBV18; length: 16; D: TRBD2; size: -; CDR3: CASSRIAGDGQETQYF; DNA: TGTGCCAGCTCACGAATAGCGGGAGATGGGCAAGAGACCCAGTACTTC
J: TRBJ2-7; V: TRBV3-1/TRBV3-2; length: 13; D: -; size: -; CDR3: CASSRTASYEQYF; DNA: TGTGCCAGCAGCCGGACAGCCTCCTACGAGCAGTACTTC
J: TRBJ1-5; V: TRBV19; length: 17; D: -; size: -; CDR3: CASSAHRPGDSNQPQHF; DNA: TGTGCCAGTAGTGCCCATCGGCCGGGAGATAGCAATCAGCCCCAGCATTTT
J: TRBJ2-2; V: TRBV10-2; length: 16; D: TRBD2; size: -; CDR3: CASRPSGRIGTGELFF; DNA: TGCGCCAGCAGGCCTAGCGGGAGAATCGGAACCGGGGAGCTGTTTTTT
J: TRBJ1-2; V: TRBV5-1; length: 14; D: -; size: -; CDR3: CASSMDPSGYGYTF; DNA: TGCGCCAGCAGCATGGACCCCTCGGGCTATGGCTACACCTTC
J: TRBJ1-1; V: TRBV5-1; length: 15; D: -; size: -; CDR3: CASSVLRGGDTEAFF; DNA: TGCGCCAGCAGCGTCCTTAGGGGAGGAGACACTGAAGCTTTCTTT
J: TRBJ2-5; V: TRBV18; length: 14; D: TRBD1; size: once; CDR3: CASSLGQGKETQYF; DNA: TGTGCCAGCTCACTAGGACAGGGGAAAGAGACCCAGTACTTC
J: TRBJ2-5; V: TRBV5-1; length: 15; D: TRBD2; size: -; CDR3: CASREPSGSWETQYF; DNA: TGCGCCAGCAGGGAGCCTAGCGGGAGTTGGGAGACCCAGTACTTC
J: TRBJ1-1; V: TRBV18; length: 12; D: -; size: -; CDR3: CASSLSNTEAFF; DNA: TGTGCCAGCTCTCTAAGTAACACTGAAGCTTTCTTT
J: TRBJ2-7; V: TRBV11-2; length: 15; D: TRBD2; size: -; CDR3: CASSVTWGGRNEQYF; DNA: TGTGCCAGCAGCGTCACATGGGGGGGGAGGAACGAGCAGTACTTC
J: TRBJ1-5; V: TRBV6-5; length: 14; D: -; size: -; CDR3: CASSYSGVGQPQHF; DNA: TGTGCCAGCAGTTACTCCGGGGTCGGCCAGCCCCAGCATTTT
J: TRBJ1-2; V: TRBV4-2; length: 16; D: -; size: -; CDR3: CASSQAPREGDYGYTF; DNA: TGTGCCAGCAGCCAAGCCCCCCGTGAAGGAGACTATGGCTACACCTTC
J: TRBJ2-5; V: TRBV5-1; length: 12; D: -; size: -; CDR3: CASSPGDSAGYF; DNA: TGCGCCAGCAGCCCGGGGGACTCCGCGGGGTACTTC
J: TRBJ2-6; V: TRBV2; length: 14; D: TRBD1; size: once; CDR3: CASSDRAGANVLTF; DNA: TGTGCCAGCAGCGACAGGGCTGGGGCCAACGTCCTGACTTTC
J: TRBJ2-5; V: TRBV18; length: 13; D: -; size: -; CDR3: CASSPRGLETQYF; DNA: TGTGCCAGCTCCCCACGGGGCCTAGAGACCCAGTACTTC
J: TRBJ2-1; V: TRBV5-1; length: 15; D: TRBD1; size: -; CDR3: CASSIRDREYNEQFF; DNA: TGCGCCAGCAGCATCCGGGACAGAGAATACAATGAGCAGTTCTTC
J: TRBJ2-7; V: TRBV24-1; length: 15; D: -; size: -; CDR3: CATSDTTGTRGEQYF; DNA: TGTGCCACCAGTGATACTACAGGGACACGGGGCGAGCAGTACTTC
J: TRBJ2-1; V: TRBV29-1; length: 15; D: -; size: -; CDR3: CSVEGGRAIIDEQFF; DNA: TGCAGCGTTGAGGGGGGTCGCGCCATTATAGATGAGCAGTTCTTC
J: TRBJ2-7; V: TRBV18; length: 16; D: TRBD2; size: -; CDR3: CASSRMGREISYEQYF; DNA: TGTGCCAGCTCCCGAATGGGGAGGGAGATCTCCTACGAGCAGTACTTC
J: TRBJ1-2; V: TRBV5-1; length: 13; D: -; size: few; CDR3: CASSLDRHYGYTF; DNA: TGCGCCAGCAGCTTGGACAGACACTATGGCTACACCTTC
J: TRBJ2-5; V: TRBV7-2; length: 14; D: TRBD2; size: -; CDR3: CASSFGTSEETQYF; DNA: TGTGCCAGCAGCTTCGGGACTAGCGAAGAGACCCAGTACTTC
J: TRBJ2-3; V: TRBV29-1; length: 15; D: TRBD2; size: -; CDR3: CSVLGTSGSTDTQYF; DNA: TGCAGCGTTTTAGGGACTAGCGGGAGTACAGATACGCAGTATTTT
J: TRBJ2-3; V: TRBV18; length: 15; D: TRBD1; size: -; CDR3: CASSQWTGNTDTQYF; DNA: TGTGCCAGCTCACAATGGACAGGGAACACAGATACGCAGTATTTT
J: TRBJ1-1; V: TRBV18; length: 14; D: -; size: -; CDR3: CASSFTTGNTEAFF; DNA: TGTGCCAGCTCATTTACCACAGGGAACACTGAAGCTTTCTTT
J: TRBJ1-2; V: TRBV5-1; length: 15; D: -; size: few; CDR3: CASSLAPGSSGGYTF; DNA: TGCGCCAGCAGCTTGGCCCCCGGGAGCTCGGGAGGCTACACCTTC
J: TRBJ1-2; V: TRBV6-5; length: 15; D: TRBD1; size: -; CDR3: CASSLGQGGFYVITF; DNA: TGTGCCAGCAGCCTAGGACAGGGGGGATTCTATGTGATCACCTTC
J: TRBJ2-1; V: TRBV5-1; length: 15; D: TRBD2; size: -; CDR3: CASSMTSGSYNEQFF; DNA: TGCGCCAGCAGCATGACTAGCGGCTCCTACAATGAGCAGTTCTTC
J: TRBJ2-5; V: TRBV27; length: 15; D: -; size: -; CDR3: CASSGRQGWQETQYF; DNA: TGTGCCAGCAGTGGGCGGCAGGGGTGGCAAGAGACCCAGTACTTC